Below are 3 T cell receptor beta chains sequenced from a single sample in a study of identical twins. TCRdb re-called the 5' RACE reads through MiXCR, storing one row per CDR3 protein. The sample consists of hundreds of thousands of distinct CDR3 sequences, 18% of them appearing once. The same data also went into a second study, on T cells expressing NK-cell markers.

Sequenced: PBMCs. The receptors come from a woman in her late teens or twenties in good health.

This CDR3 reads CSASSASGNHYNEQFF. DNA of the CDR3: TGCAGTGCTAGTAGCGCTAGCGGGAACCATTACAATGAGCAGTTCTTC. V gene TRBV20-1 combines with J gene TRBJ2-1, with 9 positions matching TRBD2. The CDR3 contains 16 residues. V gave up 3 bases and J gave up 4 bases; unmatched junction bases: 10. Germline V gene sequence: CDR1 DFQATT, CDR2 SNEGSKA (reference sequence).

This chain connects TRBV20-1 to TRBJ2-5; 10 bases are shared with TRBD2. The CDR3 spans 14 residues. J was trimmed by 2 bases and V by 6 bases; bases with no gene match: 6. The germline V gene has CDR1 DFQATT and CDR2 SNEGSKA (reference sequence). This chain's CDR3 is CSANSLAGQETQYF. The DNA for the CDR3 is TGCAGTGCCAACTCACTAGCGGGGCAAGAGACCCAGTACTTC.

This chain joins TRBV12-3 or TRBV12-4 and TRBJ1-4; 9 bases match TRBD1. This CDR3 region has 14 residues. V shed 5 bases, J shed 7 bases, and the junction held 5 bases outside the gene matches. The CDR3 coding sequence is TGTGCCAGCAGTAAGAGGGACAGGGTTGAAAAACTGTTTTTT. Translated, it gives CASSKRDRVEKLFF.